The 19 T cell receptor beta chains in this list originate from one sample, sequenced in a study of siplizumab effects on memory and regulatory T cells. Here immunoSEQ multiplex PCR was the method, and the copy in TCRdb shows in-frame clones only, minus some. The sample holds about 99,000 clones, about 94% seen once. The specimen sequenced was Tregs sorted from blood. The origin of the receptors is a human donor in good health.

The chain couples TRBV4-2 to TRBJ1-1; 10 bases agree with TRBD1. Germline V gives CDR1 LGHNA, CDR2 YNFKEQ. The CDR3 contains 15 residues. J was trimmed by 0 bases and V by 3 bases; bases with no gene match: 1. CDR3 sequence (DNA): TGTGCCAGCAGCCAGGGGACAGGGGTGAACACTGAAGCTTTCTTT. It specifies CASSQGTGVNTEAFF.

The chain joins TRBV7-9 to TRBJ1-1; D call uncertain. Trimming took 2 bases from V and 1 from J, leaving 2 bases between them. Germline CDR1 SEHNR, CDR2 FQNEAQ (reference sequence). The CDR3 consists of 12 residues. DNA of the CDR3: TGTGCCAGCAGCTTACAGAACACTGAAGCTTTCTTT. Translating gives CASSLQNTEAFF.

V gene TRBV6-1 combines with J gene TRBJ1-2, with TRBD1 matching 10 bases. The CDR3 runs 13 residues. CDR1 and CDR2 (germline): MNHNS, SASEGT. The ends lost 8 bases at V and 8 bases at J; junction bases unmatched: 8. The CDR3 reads CASGDRGWYGYTF. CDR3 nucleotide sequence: TGTGCCAGCGGGGACAGGGGTTGGTACGGCTACACCTTC.

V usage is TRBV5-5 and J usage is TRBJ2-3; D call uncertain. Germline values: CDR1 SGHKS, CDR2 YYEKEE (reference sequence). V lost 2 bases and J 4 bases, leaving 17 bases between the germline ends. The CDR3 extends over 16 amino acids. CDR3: CASSLGFARISDTQYF. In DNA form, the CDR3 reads TGTGCCAGCAGCTTAGGATTCGCCAGGATATCAGATACGCAGTATTTT. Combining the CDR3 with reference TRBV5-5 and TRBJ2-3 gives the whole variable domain DAGVTQSPTHLIKTRGQQVTLRCSPISGHKSVSWYQQVLGQGPQFIFQYYEKEERGRGNFPDRFSARQFPNYSSELNVNALLLGDSALYLCASSLGFARISDTQYFGPGTRLTVL.

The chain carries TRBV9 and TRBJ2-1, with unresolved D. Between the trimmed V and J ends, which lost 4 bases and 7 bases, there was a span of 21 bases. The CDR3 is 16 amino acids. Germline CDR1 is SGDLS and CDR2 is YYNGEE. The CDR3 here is CASSPLRAKVGNEQFF. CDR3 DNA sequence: TGTGCCAGCAGCCCTCTCCGGGCCAAGGTGGGAAATGAGCAGTTCTTC.

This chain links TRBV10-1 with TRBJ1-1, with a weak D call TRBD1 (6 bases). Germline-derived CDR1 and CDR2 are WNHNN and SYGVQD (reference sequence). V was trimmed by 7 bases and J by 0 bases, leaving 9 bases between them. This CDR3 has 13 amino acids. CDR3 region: CASIWGLNTEAFF. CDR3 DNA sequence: TGCGCCAGCATCTGGGGGCTGAACACTGAAGCTTTCTTT.

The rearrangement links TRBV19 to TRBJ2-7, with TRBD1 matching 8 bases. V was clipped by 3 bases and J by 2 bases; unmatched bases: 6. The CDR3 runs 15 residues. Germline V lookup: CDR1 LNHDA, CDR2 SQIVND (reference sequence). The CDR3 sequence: CASSMDRAFTYEQYF. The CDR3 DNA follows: TGTGCCAGTAGTATGGACAGGGCCTTCACCTACGAGCAGTACTTC.

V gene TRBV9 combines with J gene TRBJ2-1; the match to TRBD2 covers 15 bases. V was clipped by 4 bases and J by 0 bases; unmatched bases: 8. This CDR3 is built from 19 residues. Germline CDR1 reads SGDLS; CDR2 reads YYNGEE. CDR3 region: CASSKGLAGGQSSYNEQFF. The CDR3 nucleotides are TGTGCCAGCAGCAAAGGACTAGCGGGAGGGCAAAGCTCCTACAATGAGCAGTTCTTC.

DNA of the CDR3: TGCGCCAGCAGCCAAGGGAAACGTATTAACTATGGCTACACCTTC. This gives the protein CASSQGKRINYGYTF. The chain employs TRBV4-1 and TRBJ1-2; D uncertain. This CDR3 has 15 amino acids. The germline gives CDR1 MGHRA, CDR2 YSYEKL. V was trimmed by 1 base and J by 1 base, leaving 10 bases between them.

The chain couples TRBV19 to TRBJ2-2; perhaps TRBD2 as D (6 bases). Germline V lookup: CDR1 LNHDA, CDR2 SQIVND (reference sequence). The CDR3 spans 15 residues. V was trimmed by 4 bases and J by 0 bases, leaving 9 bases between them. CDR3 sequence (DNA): TGTGCCAGTAGTAGGAGGGGATCGAACACCGGGGAGCTGTTTTTT. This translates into CASSRRGSNTGELFF.

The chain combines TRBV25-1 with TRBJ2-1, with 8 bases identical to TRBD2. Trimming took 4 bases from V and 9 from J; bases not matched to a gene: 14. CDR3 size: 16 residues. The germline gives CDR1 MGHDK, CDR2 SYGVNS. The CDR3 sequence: CASSGPASGRGGEQFF. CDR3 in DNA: TGTGCCAGCAGTGGACCCGCCAGCGGGAGAGGAGGTGAGCAGTTCTTC.

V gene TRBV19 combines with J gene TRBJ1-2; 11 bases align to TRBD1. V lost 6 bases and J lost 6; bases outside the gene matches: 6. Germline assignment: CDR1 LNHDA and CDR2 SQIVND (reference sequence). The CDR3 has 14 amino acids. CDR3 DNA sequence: TGTGCCAGTAGCAAGAGGGACAGGGGGAATGGCTACACCTTC. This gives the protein CASSKRDRGNGYTF.

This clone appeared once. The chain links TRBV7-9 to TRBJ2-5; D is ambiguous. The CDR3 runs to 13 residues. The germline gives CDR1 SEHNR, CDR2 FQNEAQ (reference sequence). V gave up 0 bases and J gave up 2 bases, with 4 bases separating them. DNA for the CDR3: TGTGCCAGCAGCTTAGCGAATCAAGAGACCCAGTACTTC. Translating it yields CASSLANQETQYF.

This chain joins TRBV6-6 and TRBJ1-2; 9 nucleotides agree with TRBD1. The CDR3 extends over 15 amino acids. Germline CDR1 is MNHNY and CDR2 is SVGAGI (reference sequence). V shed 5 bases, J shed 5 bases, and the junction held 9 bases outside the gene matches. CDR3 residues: CASSIPGQGTYGYTF. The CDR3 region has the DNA TGTGCCAGCAGTATACCGGGACAGGGCACTTATGGCTACACCTTC.

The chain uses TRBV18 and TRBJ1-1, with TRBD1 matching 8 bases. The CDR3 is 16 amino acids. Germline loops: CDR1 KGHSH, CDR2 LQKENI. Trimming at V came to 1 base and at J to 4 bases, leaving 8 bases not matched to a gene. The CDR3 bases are TGTGCCAGCTCACCACTGTCGACAGGGGTGGCCACTGAAGCTTTCTTT. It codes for CASSPLSTGVATEAFF.

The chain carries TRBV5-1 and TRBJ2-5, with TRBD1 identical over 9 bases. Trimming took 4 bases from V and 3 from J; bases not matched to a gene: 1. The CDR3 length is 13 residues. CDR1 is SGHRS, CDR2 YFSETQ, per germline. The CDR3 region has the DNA TGCGCCAGCAGCGGGGACAGGGAAGAGACCCAGTACTTC. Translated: CASSGDREETQYF. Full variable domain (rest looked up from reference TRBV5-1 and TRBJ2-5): KAGVTQTPRYLIKTRGQQVTLSCSPISGHRSVSWYQQTPGQGLQFLFEYFSETQRNKGNFPGRFSGRQFSNSRSEMNVSTLELGDSALYLCASSGDREETQYFGPGTRLLVL.

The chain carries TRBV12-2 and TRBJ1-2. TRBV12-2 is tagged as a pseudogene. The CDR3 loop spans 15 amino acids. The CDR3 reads CASLFRGARPYGYTF. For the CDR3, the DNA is TGTGCAAGTCTCTTTCGGGGGGCGAGGCCCTATGGCTACACCTTC.

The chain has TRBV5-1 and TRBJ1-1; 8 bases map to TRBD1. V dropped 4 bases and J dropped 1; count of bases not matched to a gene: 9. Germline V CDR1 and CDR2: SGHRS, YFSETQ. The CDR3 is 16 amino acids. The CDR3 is CASSPGGREWNTEAFF. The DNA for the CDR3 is TGCGCCAGCAGCCCAGGGGGCAGGGAATGGAACACTGAAGCTTTCTTT.

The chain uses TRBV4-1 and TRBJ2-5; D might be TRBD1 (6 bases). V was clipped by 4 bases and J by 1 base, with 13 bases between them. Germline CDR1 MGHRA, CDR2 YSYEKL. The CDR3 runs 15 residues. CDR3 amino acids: CASSRGQLGQETQYF. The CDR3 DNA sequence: TGCGCCAGCAGCCGAGGACAGCTGGGCCAAGAGACCCAGTACTTC.